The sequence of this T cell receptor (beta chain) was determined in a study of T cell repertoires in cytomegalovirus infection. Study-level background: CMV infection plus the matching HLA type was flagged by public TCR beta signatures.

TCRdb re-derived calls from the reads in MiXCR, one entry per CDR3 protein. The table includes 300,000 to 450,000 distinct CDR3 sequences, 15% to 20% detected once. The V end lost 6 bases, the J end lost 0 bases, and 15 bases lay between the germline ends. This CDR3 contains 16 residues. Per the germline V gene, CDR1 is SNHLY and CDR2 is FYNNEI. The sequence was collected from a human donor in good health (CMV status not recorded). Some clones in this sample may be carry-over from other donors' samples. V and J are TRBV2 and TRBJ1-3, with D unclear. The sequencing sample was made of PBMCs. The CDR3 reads CASSTNPKSSGNTIYF. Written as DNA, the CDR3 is TGTGCCAGCAGCACTAACCCGAAGAGCTCTGGAAACACCATATATTTT.